These 6 T cell receptor beta chains came from one sample sequenced in a study of T cells in localized non-small cell lung cancer. Produced via immunoSEQ multiplex PCR; TCRdb's table is partial and in-frame only. The sample records more than 25,000 clones, about 90% being singletons. This sample comprised PBMCs, obtained before any cancer treatment. The origin of the receptors is a man aged 40 to 69 with stage II lung adenocarcinoma.

This chain uses TRBV9 with TRBJ1-1; D is uncertain. There are 13 residues in the CDR3. CDR1 is SGDLS, CDR2 YYNGEE, per germline. Trimming removed 3 bases at V and 4 bases at J, with 10 bases between. The CDR3: CASSEQRFTEAFF. In DNA, the CDR3 is TGTGCCAGCAGCGAACAACGGTTCACTGAAGCTTTCTTT.

V is TRBV29-1 and J is TRBJ2-1; the match to TRBD1 covers 8 bases. From germline, CDR1 is SQVTM and CDR2 ANQGSEA. With V trimmed by 6 bases and J by 6 bases, 7 bases remained unmatched. The CDR3 runs 13 residues. The CDR3 sequence is CSVWPGGLNEQFF. CDR3 bases: TGCAGCGTCTGGCCAGGGGGCCTCAATGAGCAGTTCTTC.

This chain uses TRBV5-1 with TRBJ2-7; TRBD2 matches 10 bases. V lost 4 bases to trimming and J lost 1 base; unmatched junction nucleotides: 8. This CDR3 has 16 amino acids. The V gene's germline CDR1 is SGHRS and CDR2 YFSETQ. This CDR3 is CASSPAAGGRSYEQYF. The CDR3 DNA reads as TGCGCCAGCAGCCCCGCAGCGGGAGGGCGTTCCTACGAGCAGTACTTC. Together with reference TRBV5-1 and TRBJ2-7, the CDR3 gives the full variable domain: KAGVTQTPRYLIKTRGQQVTLSCSPISGHRSVSWYQQTPGQGLQFLFEYFSETQRNKGNFPGRFSGRQFSNSRSEMNVSTLELGDSALYLCASSPAAGGRSYEQYFGPGTRLTVT.

The V gene is TRBV6-1, the J gene TRBJ2-1, with unresolved D. With 2 bases removed from V and 7 bases from J, the gap between germline ends came to 6 bases. CDR3 length: 12 residues. CDR1 MNHNS and CDR2 SASEGT come from the germline V gene. CDR3 sequence (DNA): TGTGCCAGCAGTGAAATGAGAAATGAGCAGTTCTTC. Its protein product is CASSEMRNEQFF.

V and J are TRBV6-1 and TRBJ2-2, with a tentative D call TRBD2 (5 bases). The CDR3 consists of 15 residues. Looked up from germline, CDR1 is MNHNS and CDR2 is SASEGT. Between the trimmed V and J ends, which lost 1 base and 2 bases, there was a span of 8 bases. The DNA of the CDR3 is TGTGCCAGCAGTGAAGAAACGGGAAACACCGGGGAGCTGTTTTTT. The encoded protein is CASSEETGNTGELFF.

This clone was counted only a few times. The V call is TRBV20-1, the J call TRBJ1-1, with D unresolved. The CDR3 covers 11 residues. The germline V and J ends were trimmed by 5 bases and 3 bases, with 7 bases remaining between them. CDR1 DFQATT and CDR2 SNEGSKA come from the germline V gene (reference sequence). CDR3 DNA sequence: TGCAGTGCTTTCGGTGACACTGAAGCTTTCTTT. Translating it yields CSAFGDTEAFF.